The next 27 T cell receptor beta chains were all read from a single sample in a study of cytomegalovirus exposure and HLA in healthy donors. In the PCR, 60 Vbeta and 13 Jbeta primers were used. Repertoires were generated with immunoSEQ multiplex PCR, while TCRdb's copy carries only in-frame clones and drops some. Among 100,000 to 150,000 clones listed, roughly 84% were seen once. What was sequenced was PBMCs. The receptor set was obtained from a boy between 10 and 17 years old in good health and CMV-seronegative.

This clone was detected only a few times. The V call is TRBV4-3, the J call TRBJ2-2, with D uncertain. V dropped 0 bases and J dropped 7 bases, with 3 bases sitting between them. This CDR3 has 12 amino acids. Germline-derived CDR1 and CDR2 are LGHNA and YSLEER. CDR3 protein: CASSQDNGELFF. In nucleotides, the CDR3 is TGCGCCAGCAGCCAAGATAACGGGGAGCTGTTTTTT.

A few counts support this clone. The chain employs TRBV6-1 and TRBJ1-5, with a possible D match to TRBD1 (6 bases). The ends were cut back, 2 bases at V and 2 bases at J, with 10 bases in the middle. The CDR3 spans 15 residues. The germline V gene has CDR1 MNHNS and CDR2 SASEGT. The CDR3 is CASSEIGGGNQPQHF. Here the CDR3 DNA reads TGTGCCAGCAGTGAAATAGGGGGGGGCAATCAGCCCCAGCATTTT.

V gene TRBV7-2 combines with J gene TRBJ2-4, with TRBD1 matching over 7 bases. The J segment lost 4 bases and the V segment lost 4 bases, leaving 4 bases of the junction unmatched. CDR3 size: 14 residues. CDR1 and CDR2 (germline): SGHTA, FQGNSA. CDR3 sequence (DNA): TGTGCCAGCAGCTCCGGGACAGTTAAAAACATTCAGTACTTC. This translates into CASSSGTVKNIQYF.

This sequence joins TRBV6-5 and TRBJ1-4; a possible D gene is TRBD1 (5 bases). This CDR3 region has 15 residues. Deletions cut 2 bases from V and 3 bases from J, with 10 bases between. The germline V gene has CDR1 MNHEY and CDR2 SVGAGI. This CDR3 reads CASSYRGSANEKLFF. Written as DNA, the CDR3 is TGTGCCAGCAGTTACAGGGGCTCGGCTAATGAAAAACTGTTTTTT.

The chain recombines TRBV18 with TRBJ2-5; TRBD2 is a possible D gene (6 bases). The germline V and J ends were trimmed by 4 bases and 3 bases, with 9 bases remaining between them. The CDR3 runs to 13 residues. CDR1 and CDR2 (germline): KGHSH, LQKENI. The CDR3 loop is CASSLGLEETQYF. The CDR3 nucleotides are TGTGCCAGCTCACTGGGACTGGAAGAGACCCAGTACTTC.

This chain connects TRBV28 to TRBJ2-7; a weak D match, TRBD1 (5 bases). With 11 bases removed from V and 4 bases from J, the gap between germline ends came to 24 bases. The CDR3 consists of 15 residues. Germline V gives CDR1 MDHEN, CDR2 SYDVKM. The CDR3 region has the DNA TGTGCCGCCCTAAATACTCGGCACAGGTTGTACGAGCAGTACTTC. The encoded protein is CAALNTRHRLYEQYF. Full variable domain (remainder filled in from reference TRBV28 and TRBJ2-7): DVKVTQSSRYLVKRTGEKVFLECVQDMDHENMFWYRQDPGLGLRLIYFSYDVKMKEKGDIPEGYSVSREKKERFSLILESASTNQTSMYLCAALNTRHRLYEQYFGPGTRLTVT.

This clone was detected once. V usage is TRBV10-2 and J usage is TRBJ2-1, with 12 nucleotides matching TRBD2. Trimming took 5 bases from V and 9 from J; bases not matched to a gene: 23. Per the germline V gene, CDR1 is WSHSY and CDR2 is SAAADI. CDR3 length: 20 residues. CDR3 sequence (DNA): TGCGCCAGCAGTCGGACCAGGGGGTGGCTAGCGGGAGGGTCCGCCGCTGAGCAGTTCTTC. Amino acids: CASSRTRGWLAGGSAAEQFF.

V and J are TRBV25-1 and TRBJ1-1; weak D call: TRBD1 (5 bases). CDR3 length equals 15 residues. With 2 bases removed from V and 4 bases from J, the gap between germline ends came to 14 bases. Germline V gene data show CDR1 as MGHDK and CDR2 as SYGVNS. CDR3: CASSEVPGTTTEAFF. CDR3 nucleotides: TGTGCCAGCAGTGAAGTTCCAGGGACTACCACTGAAGCTTTCTTT.

The CDR3 here is CASSRTSGSLTDDEQFF. The CDR3 region has the DNA TGCGCCAGCAGCCGGACTAGCGGGAGCCTTACGGATGATGAGCAGTTCTTC. This chain joins TRBV4-3 and TRBJ2-1, with 13 bases matching TRBD2. There are 17 residues in the CDR3. From germline, CDR1 is LGHNA and CDR2 YSLEER. V was clipped by 4 bases and J by 8 bases; unmatched bases: 11.

The chain carries TRBV6-5 and TRBJ2-7, with D possibly matching TRBD1 (5 bases). The CDR3 loop spans 15 amino acids. The V gene's germline CDR1 is MNHEY and CDR2 SVGAGI. The V end lost 5 bases, the J end lost 2 bases, and 16 bases lay between the germline ends. The CDR3 protein is CASSNRSPMAYEQYF. In DNA form, the CDR3 reads TGTGCCAGCAGTAACAGGTCGCCAATGGCCTACGAGCAGTACTTC.

V usage is TRBV9 and J usage is TRBJ1-3; 7 bases map to TRBD1. Germline-derived CDR1 and CDR2 are SGDLS and YYNGEE. Germline trimming cut 2 bases from V and 7 bases from J; bases unmatched to any gene: 9. This CDR3 comprises 15 residues. The chain's CDR3 is CASSVSDRETNTIYF. The CDR3 DNA reads TGTGCCAGCAGCGTGAGCGACAGGGAGACGAACACCATATATTTT.

The genes are TRBV29-1 and TRBJ2-2; possible D gene TRBD2, 6 bases. CDR3 length: 13 amino acids. V was clipped by 7 bases and J by 2 bases, with 11 bases between them. Germline lookup yields CDR1 SQVTM and CDR2 ANQGSEA. CDR3 residues: CSGTSRNTGELFF. The CDR3 coding sequence is TGCAGCGGAACTAGCCGAAACACCGGGGAGCTGTTTTTT.

The chain is built from TRBV25-1 and TRBJ2-2; 7 bases are shared with TRBD1. Trimming took 3 bases from V and 5 from J; bases not matched to a gene: 15. The germline V gene encodes CDR1 MGHDK and CDR2 SYGVNS. The CDR3 extends over 18 amino acids. CDR3 DNA: TGTGCCAGCAGTGATTCGGACAGGAGTATAGTCCGGACCGGGGAGCTGTTTTTT. It yields the protein CASSDSDRSIVRTGELFF.

This rearrangement joins TRBV2 to TRBJ2-1, with 8 nucleotides matching TRBD1. Germline V gives CDR1 SNHLY, CDR2 FYNNEI. Unmatched junction bases numbered 3, after V lost 7 bases and J lost 7 bases. CDR3 length: 12 residues. Written as DNA, the CDR3 is TGTGCCAGCACTGGACAGGGAAATGAGCAGTTCTTC. Its protein is CASTGQGNEQFF. Variable domain in full (rest from reference TRBV2 and TRBJ2-1): EPEVTQTPSHQVTQMGQEVILRCVPISNHLYFYWYRQILGQKVEFLVSFYNNEISEKSEIFDDQFSVERPDGSNFTLKIRSTKLEDSAMYFCASTGQGNEQFFGPGTRLTVL.

The chain employs TRBV30 and TRBJ2-3; weak D call: TRBD1 (5 bases). Per germline, CDR1 GTSNPN and CDR2 SVGIG (reference sequence). Trimming took 4 bases from V and 6 from J, leaving 17 bases between them. The CDR3 spans 14 residues. DNA for the CDR3: TGTGCCTGGAACGGCGTCCTCAGGGCGGATACGCAGTATTTT. Encoded protein: CAWNGVLRADTQYF.

The chain recombines TRBV6-1 with TRBJ1-2, with no clear D. The CDR3 totals 10 residues. CDR1 is MNHNS and CDR2 is SASEGT in the germline V gene. V shed 2 bases and J shed 8 bases, with 3 bases lying between them. The CDR3 loop is CASSELGYTF. CDR3 nucleotides: TGTGCCAGCAGTGAACTCGGCTACACCTTC.

The genes are TRBV10-1 and TRBJ2-7; 7 bases are a match to TRBD1. Per germline, CDR1 WNHNN and CDR2 SYGVQD (reference sequence). CDR3 length equals 14 residues. With V trimmed by 5 bases and J by 0 bases, 4 bases remained unmatched. CDR3 amino acids: CASSRTGVSYEQYF. CDR3 nucleotide sequence: TGCGCCAGCAGTCGGACAGGCGTCTCCTACGAGCAGTACTTC.

In its sample, this clone was seen a few times. V and J are TRBV4-1 and TRBJ2-7; TRBD1 is a possible D gene (5 bases). The V and J ends lost 1 base and 1 base respectively, with 11 bases between them. The germline CDR1 and CDR2 sequences are MGHRA and YSYEKL. This CDR3 region has 15 residues. CDR3 bases: TGCGCCAGCAGCCAAGTTGGCAGGGTTTCCTACGAGCAGTACTTC. It encodes CASSQVGRVSYEQYF.

The chain has TRBV4-3 and TRBJ2-3; 8 bases are a match to TRBD2. The V segment lost 2 bases and the J segment 4 bases; nucleotides outside the gene matches: 5. Germline V gives CDR1 LGHNA, CDR2 YSLEER. The length of the CDR3 is 15 residues. CDR3 DNA: TGCGCCAGCAGCCAAAGGGGACTAGGACCAGATACGCAGTATTTT. Its translation is CASSQRGLGPDTQYF.

The rearrangement uses TRBV7-2 and TRBJ2-7; 15 bases align to TRBD2. J lost 11 bases, V lost 5 bases, and 4 bases had no gene match. CDR1 and CDR2 from the germline V gene are SGHTA and FQGNSA. This CDR3 spans 13 amino acids. The chain's CDR3 is CASSLRTSGREYF. For the CDR3, the DNA is TGTGCCAGCAGCCTGAGGACTAGCGGGAGGGAGTACTTC.

In this sample, this clone turned up a few times. The rearrangement uses TRBV29-1 and TRBJ1-1, with a possible D match to TRBD1 (5 bases). The CDR3 consists of 13 residues. Trimming left V 5 bases short and J 3 bases short, with 13 bases between. Germline CDR1 and CDR2: SQVTM and ANQGSEA. CDR3 nucleotides: TGCAGCGTTCTTGGTAGGGGCGACACTGAAGCTTTCTTT. Translating it yields CSVLGRGDTEAFF. Looking up the rest from reference TRBV29-1 and TRBJ1-1 gives the full variable domain: SAVISQKPSRDICQRGTSLTIQCQVDSQVTMMFWYRQQPGQSLTLIATANQGSEATYESGFVIDKFPISRPNLTFSTLTVSNMSPEDSSIYLCSVLGRGDTEAFFGQGTRLTVV.

This clone was counted once. The chain has TRBV19 and TRBJ2-1, with D perhaps TRBD1 (6 bases). The CDR3 length is 15 residues. Germline V lookup: CDR1 LNHDA, CDR2 SQIVND (reference sequence). Trimming pared 8 bases from V and 0 bases from J, leaving 14 bases between. The CDR3 protein is CASHQGLGSYNEQFF. The CDR3 DNA follows: TGTGCCAGTCATCAGGGGTTAGGCTCCTACAATGAGCAGTTCTTC.

This rearrangement joins TRBV7-3 to TRBJ2-1; 7 nucleotides match TRBD2. The CDR3 runs 15 residues. CDR1 SGHTA and CDR2 FQGTGA come from the germline V gene. With 5 bases clipped from V and 4 bases from J, the junction kept 8 bases outside the gene matches. CDR3 region: CASSHSGDAYNEQFF. CDR3 coding DNA: TGTGCCAGCAGCCACAGCGGGGATGCTTACAATGAGCAGTTCTTC.

The CDR3 nucleotides read TGTGCCAGTAGTACCAGCGGGGGGCCGGGAGAGACCCAGTACTTC. It codes for CASSTSGGPGETQYF. The chain uses TRBV19 and TRBJ2-5; 9 bases map to TRBD2. The CDR3 is 15 amino acids. V gave up 4 bases and J gave up 4 bases; unmatched junction bases: 7. The germline V gene encodes CDR1 LNHDA and CDR2 SQIVND (reference sequence).

The J gene is TRBJ2-3, the V gene TRBV19; tentative D call: TRBD1 (5 bases). Between the trimmed V and J ends, which lost 3 bases and 0 bases, there was a span of 19 bases. This CDR3 contains 18 residues. Germline V CDR1 and CDR2: LNHDA, SQIVND (reference sequence). DNA for the CDR3: TGTGCCAGTAGTATCGGAATGGGGCCACTAACTAGCACAGATACGCAGTATTTT. Translated, it gives CASSIGMGPLTSTDTQYF.

The rearrangement links TRBV15 to TRBJ1-5, with D unclear. With 0 bases removed from V and 0 bases from J, the gap between germline ends came to 6 bases. The germline V gene has CDR1 LNHNV and CDR2 YYDKDF (reference sequence). The CDR3 extends over 15 amino acids. This chain's CDR3 is CATSRDGDSNQPQHF. The CDR3 coding sequence is TGTGCCACCAGCAGAGACGGAGATAGCAATCAGCCCCAGCATTTT.

The chain employs TRBV7-2 and TRBJ2-5; D uncertain. With 4 bases removed from V and 3 bases from J, the gap between germline ends came to 3 bases. Germline V gene data show CDR1 as SGHTA and CDR2 as FQGNSA. The length of the CDR3 is 11 residues. CDR3 in amino acids: CASSSKETQYF. The CDR3 DNA reads TGTGCCAGCAGCTCCAAAGAGACCCAGTACTTC.